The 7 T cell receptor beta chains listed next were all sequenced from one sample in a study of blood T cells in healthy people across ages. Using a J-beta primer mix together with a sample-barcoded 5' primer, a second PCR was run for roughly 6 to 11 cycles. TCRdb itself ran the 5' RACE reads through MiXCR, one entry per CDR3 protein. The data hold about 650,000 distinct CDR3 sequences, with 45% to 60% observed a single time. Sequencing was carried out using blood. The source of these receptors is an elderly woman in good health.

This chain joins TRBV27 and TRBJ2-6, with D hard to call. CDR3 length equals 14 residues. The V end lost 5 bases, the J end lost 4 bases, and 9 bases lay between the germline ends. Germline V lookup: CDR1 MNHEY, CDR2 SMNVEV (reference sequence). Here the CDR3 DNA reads TGTGCCAGCAGTGTATACACCGGGGCCAACGTCCTGACTTTC. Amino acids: CASSVYTGANVLTF.

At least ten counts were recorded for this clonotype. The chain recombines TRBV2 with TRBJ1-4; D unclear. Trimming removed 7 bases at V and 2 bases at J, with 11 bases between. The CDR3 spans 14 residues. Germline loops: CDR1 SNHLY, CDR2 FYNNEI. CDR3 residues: CASTSHGTNEKLFF. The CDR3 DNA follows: TGTGCCAGCACCTCCCACGGGACTAATGAAAAACTGTTTTTT.

Here the CDR3 DNA reads TGTGCCAGCAGTTACTCGCAAGGGCGCAGAAACACCATATATTTT. Translation: CASSYSQGRRNTIYF. The chain has TRBV6-5 and TRBJ1-3; D is unresolved. V was shortened by 0 bases and J by 5 bases, with 11 bases between the two germline ends. This CDR3 comprises 15 residues. Looked up from germline, CDR1 is MNHEY and CDR2 is SVGAGI.

The CDR3 DNA is TGCAGTGGGGGACAGGGTAAATCCGGAGAGACCCAGTACTTC. Amino acid sequence: CSGGQGKSGETQYF. This chain links TRBV20-1 with TRBJ2-5, with 9 bases matching TRBD1. Trimming took 7 bases from V and 4 from J; bases not matched to a gene: 10. Germline loops: CDR1 DFQATT, CDR2 SNEGSKA (reference sequence). The CDR3 extends over 14 amino acids.

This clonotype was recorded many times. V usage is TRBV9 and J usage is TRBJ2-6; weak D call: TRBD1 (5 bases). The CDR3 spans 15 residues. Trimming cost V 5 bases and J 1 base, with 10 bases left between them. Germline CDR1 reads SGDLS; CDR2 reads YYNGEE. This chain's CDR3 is CASRKPGSGANVLTF. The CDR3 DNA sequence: TGTGCCAGCAGAAAACCAGGGTCTGGGGCCAACGTCCTGACTTTC.

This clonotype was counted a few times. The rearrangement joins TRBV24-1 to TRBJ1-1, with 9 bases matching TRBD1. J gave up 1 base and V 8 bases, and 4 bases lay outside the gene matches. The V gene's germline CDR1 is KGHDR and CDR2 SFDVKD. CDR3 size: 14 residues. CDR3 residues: CATMPGQGNTEAFF. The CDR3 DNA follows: TGTGCCACCATGCCGGGACAGGGGAACACTGAAGCTTTCTTT.

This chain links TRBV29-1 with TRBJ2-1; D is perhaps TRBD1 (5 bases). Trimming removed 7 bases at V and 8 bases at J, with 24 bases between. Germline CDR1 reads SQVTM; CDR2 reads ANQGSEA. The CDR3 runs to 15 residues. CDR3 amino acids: CSAVGVASGFDEQFF. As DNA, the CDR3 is TGCAGCGCTGTAGGGGTCGCGTCAGGCTTCGATGAGCAGTTCTTC.